The 12 T cell receptor beta chains below come from one sample, sequenced in a study of vaccination and CD4 T cells after COVID-19. An Oncomine TCR Beta short-read assay was used to sequence the DNA from cultured CD4+ T cells. Genomic DNA extraction was carried out from cultured CD4+ T cells. TCRdb fed the PCR reads into MiXCR, producing one record per CDR3 protein. The table shows 9,500 to 13,000 distinct CDR3 sequences, with around 30% occurring only once. Their antigen targets remain unknown. The treatment here: roughly 10-day PBMC culture with coronavirus spike peptide pools or control peptides (ViraFEST assay). Those CD4+ T cells from the unexposed donor predate the COVID-19 pandemic (2011-2018). Material: CD4+ T cells from blood, cultured in vitro. The source is a human donor in good health.

This clonotype was seen a few times. This chain links TRBV6-2 or TRBV6-3 with TRBJ2-2; 9 nucleotides match TRBD2. CDR1 is MNHEY and CDR2 is SVGEGT in the germline V gene. The CDR3 has 14 residues. J gave up 7 bases and V 7 bases, and 7 bases lay outside the gene matches. The CDR3: CASTSQREVGELFF. DNA for the CDR3: TGTGCCAGCACAAGCCAGCGGGAGGTCGGGGAGCTGTTTTTT.

The chain couples TRBV7-9 to TRBJ2-7; 8 bases map to TRBD1. The CDR3 spans 14 residues. Unmatched junction bases numbered 9, after V lost 5 bases and J lost 6 bases. Per germline, CDR1 SEHNR and CDR2 FQNEAQ (reference sequence). This CDR3 is CASSGRDRFFEQYF. CDR3 nucleotides: TGTGCCAGCAGCGGACGGGACAGGTTTTTCGAGCAGTACTTC.

In its sample, this clonotype is medium-sized (0.01 to 0.1%). The CDR3: CASSYKGQSRGYGYTF. The CDR3 DNA sequence: TGTGCCAGCAGTTACAAGGGACAGTCCCGGGGGTATGGCTACACCTTC. The chain is built from TRBV6-5 and TRBJ1-2; 7 nucleotides line up with TRBD1. Trimming cost V 2 bases and J 5 bases; bases outside gene matches: 11. The CDR3 is made up of 16 amino acids. Germline CDR1 and CDR2: MNHEY and SVGAGI.

The chain has TRBV20-1 and TRBJ1-4, with 7 bases aligning to TRBD1. The CDR3 is 12 amino acids. Germline CDR1 DFQATT, CDR2 SNEGSKA (reference sequence). Trimming removed 3 bases from V and 6 bases from J; junction bases left unmatched: 1. CDR3 sequence (DNA): TGCAGTGCTAGGACAGGGTATGAAAAACTGTTTTTT. Residues: CSARTGYEKLFF.

The chain is built from TRBV28 and TRBJ1-2; D not resolved. The CDR3 is made up of 13 amino acids. The V end was cut by 1 base, the J end by 7 bases, with 10 bases between. Germline assignment: CDR1 MDHEN and CDR2 SYDVKM. Written as DNA, the CDR3 is TGTGCCAGCAGTTTATTGGGGTTCGGTGGCTACACCTTC. Amino acid sequence: CASSLLGFGGYTF.

By its share, this clonotype is medium-sized. The chain recombines TRBV2 with TRBJ2-5; a weak D match, TRBD1 (6 bases). Trimming removed 7 bases at V and 5 bases at J, with 14 bases between. Germline V gene data show CDR1 as SNHLY and CDR2 as FYNNEI. The CDR3 loop spans 13 amino acids. The CDR3 is CASTLRGSETQYF. The CDR3 DNA is TGTGCCAGCACTCTCAGGGGTAGTGAGACCCAGTACTTC. Filled out from reference TRBV2 and TRBJ2-5, the complete variable domain reads EPEVTQTPSHQVTQMGQEVILRCVPISNHLYFYWYRQILGQKVEFLVSFYNNEISEKSEIFDDQFSVERPDGSNFTLKIRSTKLEDSAMYFCASTLRGSETQYFGPGTRLLVL.

This clonotype was counted a single time. The chain has TRBV6-1 and TRBJ2-3; D call uncertain. CDR3 length: 15 residues. V was shortened by 2 bases and J by 4 bases, with 13 bases between the two germline ends. Germline assignment: CDR1 MNHNS and CDR2 SASEGT. The CDR3 protein is CASSERLLPADTQYF. CDR3 DNA sequence: TGTGCCAGCAGTGAAAGGCTTTTACCGGCAGATACGCAGTATTTT.

CDR3 sequence (DNA): TGTGCCAGCAGCTTAGTGGACAGCTTCCAAGAGACCCAGTACTTC. Translating it yields CASSLVDSFQETQYF. The chain recombines TRBV11-2 with TRBJ2-5, with a weak D call TRBD1 (6 bases). V was shortened by 1 base and J by 1 base, with 10 bases between the two germline ends. Germline V gives CDR1 SGHAT, CDR2 FQNNGV. The CDR3 is 15 amino acids.

In DNA, the CDR3 is TGTGCCAGCAGCTCACCAGTGAGGGCGGACGAGCAGTACTTC. This sequence encodes CASSSPVRADEQYF. V and J are TRBV5-4 and TRBJ2-7; maybe TRBD2 (5 bases). The CDR3 has 14 residues. Germline CDR1 is SGHNT and CDR2 is YYREEE (reference sequence). V lost 3 bases and J 5 bases, leaving 15 bases between the germline ends.

The chain recombines TRBV18 with TRBJ2-5; TRBD2 is a possible D gene (7 bases). The V gene's germline CDR1 is KGHSH and CDR2 LQKENI. The CDR3 has 14 amino acids. Between the trimmed V and J ends, which lost 3 bases and 5 bases, there was a span of 13 bases. CDR3 in amino acids: CASSPGGGTETQYF. The CDR3 DNA reads as TGTGCCAGCTCACCGGGAGGGGGGACGGAGACCCAGTACTTC.

In its sample, this clonotype was seen a few times. The genes are TRBV4-3 and TRBJ1-6, with D perhaps TRBD1 (6 bases). Germline-derived CDR1 and CDR2 are LGHNA and YSLEER. The length of the CDR3 is 13 residues. The ends were cut back, 1 base at V and 16 bases at J, with 14 bases in the middle. This chain's CDR3 is CASSQAGGIQLHF. As DNA, the CDR3 is TGCGCCAGCAGCCAAGCTGGGGGCATTCAGCTCCACTTT.

This clonotype was counted only a few times. The chain joins TRBV27 to TRBJ2-7, with unresolved D. CDR3 size: 14 residues. The germline CDR1 and CDR2 sequences are MNHEY and SMNVEV (reference sequence). V was trimmed by 5 bases and J by 0 bases, leaving 11 bases between them. The CDR3 DNA sequence: TGTGCCAGCAGTCCCGCAGTATACTCCTACGAGCAGTACTTC. It codes for CASSPAVYSYEQYF.